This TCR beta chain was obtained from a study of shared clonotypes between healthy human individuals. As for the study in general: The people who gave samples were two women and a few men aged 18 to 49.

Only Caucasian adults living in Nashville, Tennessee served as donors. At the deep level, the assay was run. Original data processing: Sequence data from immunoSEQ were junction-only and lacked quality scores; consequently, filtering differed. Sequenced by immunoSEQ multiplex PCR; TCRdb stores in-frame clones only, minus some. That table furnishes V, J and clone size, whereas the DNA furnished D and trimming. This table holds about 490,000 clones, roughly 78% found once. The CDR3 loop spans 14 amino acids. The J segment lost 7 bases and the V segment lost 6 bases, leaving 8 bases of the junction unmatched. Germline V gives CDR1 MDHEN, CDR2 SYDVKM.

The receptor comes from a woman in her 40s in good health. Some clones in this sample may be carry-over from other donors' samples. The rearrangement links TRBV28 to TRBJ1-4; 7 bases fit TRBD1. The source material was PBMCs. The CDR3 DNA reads TGTGCCAGCAGCACCAGGGCAGGGGGTGAAAAACTGTTTTTT. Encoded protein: CASSTRAGGEKLFF. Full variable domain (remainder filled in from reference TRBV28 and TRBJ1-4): DVKVTQSSRYLVKRTGEKVFLECVQDMDHENMFWYRQDPGLGLRLIYFSYDVKMKEKGDIPEGYSVSREKKERFSLILESASTNQTSMYLCASSTRAGGEKLFFGSGTQLSVL.